Each of the 13 T cell receptor beta chains below was sequenced from the same sample in a study of early T cells in non-severe SARS-CoV-2 infection (dated by TCRdb to about 2021). Receptor libraries were prepared by 5' RACE. Data came from a NextSeq 500. Using fastp at Q25 and MiXCR, TCRdb reprocessed the public reads and kept productive beta chains. CDR3 protein sequences are deduplicated, and each keeps its most common genes and DNA. The sample table holds 25,000 to 30,000 distinct CDR3 sequences, of which 4.5% to 6% were seen once. The ten largest account for roughly 0.87% of the sample. The material sequenced was whole blood. Receptors were obtained from an adult who was a healthcare worker with PCR-confirmed SARS-CoV-2 infection or an uninfected control (not recorded which).

This clonotype appeared many times. The chain has TRBV2 and TRBJ1-4, with a possible D match to TRBD1 (6 bases). Looked up from germline, CDR1 is SNHLY and CDR2 is FYNNEI. The CDR3 sequence is 14 residues long. Trimming shortened V by 8 bases and J by 3 bases, and 13 bases separated the two germline ends. CDR3 DNA sequence: TGTGCCAGCCTCGTAGGGGGATCTAATGAAAAACTGTTTTTT. Amino acids: CASLVGGSNEKLFF.

This clonotype was found many times. V gene TRBV29-1 combines with J gene TRBJ2-1; D gene unclear. Germline values: CDR1 SQVTM, CDR2 ANQGSEA. This CDR3 is 12 amino acids long. Trimming removed 5 bases at V and 4 bases at J, with 9 bases between. The CDR3 sequence: CSVRSMYNEQFF. The CDR3 DNA reads as TGCAGCGTTAGGAGTATGTACAATGAGCAGTTCTTC.

This clonotype has a count of ten or more. The rearrangement joins TRBV20-1 to TRBJ2-1, with D unresolved. Trimming cost V 4 bases and J 7 bases, with 17 bases left between them. CDR1 and CDR2 from the germline V gene are DFQATT and SNEGSKA (reference sequence). This CDR3 spans 14 amino acids. Here the CDR3 reads CSAKASTPPNEQFF. In DNA form, the CDR3 reads TGCAGTGCTAAAGCGAGTACACCGCCGAATGAGCAGTTCTTC.

This sequence joins TRBV28 and TRBJ2-5; the match to TRBD1 covers 8 bases. The CDR3 covers 15 residues. Germline CDR1 MDHEN, CDR2 SYDVKM. The trim removed 5 bases at V and 2 bases at J, leaving 7 bases unmatched. This CDR3 is CASSASTGGQETQYF. CDR3 nucleotide sequence: TGTGCCAGCAGTGCGTCTACAGGGGGTCAAGAGACCCAGTACTTC.

This clonotype is medium-sized (0.01 to 0.1%). This CDR3 is CASSVEGLENNEQFF. CDR3 nucleotide sequence: TGTGCCAGCAGCGTAGAGGGACTTGAAAACAATGAGCAGTTCTTC. J is TRBJ2-1 and V is TRBV9, with a weak D call TRBD2 (6 bases). Trimming removed 0 bases at V and 5 bases at J, with 12 bases between. CDR1 is SGDLS, CDR2 YYNGEE, per germline. CDR3 length: 15 residues.

This clonotype is labeled as medium-sized. The rearrangement uses TRBV7-9 and TRBJ1-3; 7 bases line up with TRBD1. The CDR3 has 19 amino acids. V trimming: 7 bases; J trimming: 0 bases; junction bases outside the gene matches: 18. Per germline, CDR1 SEHNR and CDR2 FQNEAQ (reference sequence). CDR3 sequence (DNA): TGTGCCAGCACCCTAGTGGTCGTACCGGGACAGAGCTCTGGAAACACCATATATTTT. Translating gives CASTLVVVPGQSSGNTIYF.

This clonotype was observed a few times. The genes are TRBV7-2 and TRBJ1-6; D ambiguous. V gave up 5 bases and J gave up 6 bases, with 11 bases separating them. The CDR3 runs 14 residues. In germline, CDR1 is SGHTA, CDR2 FQGNSA. CDR3 bases: TGTGCCAGCAGCCCAGAGTACTCTAATTCACCCCTCCACTTT. Protein sequence: CASSPEYSNSPLHF.

The chain has TRBV11-2 and TRBJ2-1; no firm D call. Trimming left V 8 bases short and J 0 bases short, with 14 bases between. The CDR3 is 15 residues long. Germline loops: CDR1 SGHAT, CDR2 FQNNGV. The CDR3 sequence is CASQETVSSYNEQFF. In DNA form, the CDR3 reads TGTGCCAGCCAAGAGACGGTGAGCTCCTACAATGAGCAGTTCTTC.

This clonotype was seen at least ten times. The chain employs TRBV12-3 or TRBV12-4 and TRBJ2-6; TRBD1 matches at 11 bases. V lost 3 bases to trimming and J lost 0 bases; unmatched junction nucleotides: 10. This CDR3 region has 20 residues. The CDR3 nucleotides are TGTGCCAGCAGTTTTAGTATCGGGACAGGGGGGCTCTCTGGGGCCAACGTCCTGACTTTC. Translated: CASSFSIGTGGLSGANVLTF.

This CDR3 is CASSFGTEEYF. The CDR3 nucleotides are TGTGCCAGCAGCTTCGGGACAGAAGAGTACTTC. The chain combines TRBV7-9 with TRBJ2-7, with 7 bases lining up with TRBD1. V shed 3 bases and J 11 bases; nucleotides not matched to a gene: 4. Germline V lookup: CDR1 SEHNR, CDR2 FQNEAQ (reference sequence). There are 11 residues in the CDR3.

This clonotype occurred many times. The CDR3 nucleotides read TGTGCCGTCCCCTGCTCTACTTCGAACACCGGGGAGCTGTTTTTT. Translated: CAVPCSTSNTGELFF. V and J are TRBV21-1 and TRBJ2-2; the table names TRBD1, a call not compared with the DNA. TRBV21-1 counts as a pseudogene. This CDR3 has 15 amino acids.

This clonotype was observed at least ten times. This rearrangement joins TRBV12-3 or TRBV12-4 to TRBJ2-1; TRBD2 matches at 9 bases. The CDR3 runs 15 residues. The junction had 9 bases not matched to a gene; V was cut back by 7 bases and J by 5 bases. The DNA of the CDR3 is TGTGCCAGCACCCAGGGACTAGCTCAGGACAATGAGCAGTTCTTC. It yields the protein CASTQGLAQDNEQFF.

There are many counts of this clonotype. This chain joins TRBV20-1 and TRBJ2-7; 10 positions agree with TRBD2. J gave up 4 bases and V 2 bases, and 2 bases lay outside the gene matches. Germline V gene lookup returns CDR1 DFQATT and CDR2 SNEGSKA (reference sequence). The CDR3 is made up of 13 amino acids. The CDR3 nucleotides are TGCAGTGCTAGAACTAGCGGGATATACGAGCAGTACTTC. Protein: CSARTSGIYEQYF.